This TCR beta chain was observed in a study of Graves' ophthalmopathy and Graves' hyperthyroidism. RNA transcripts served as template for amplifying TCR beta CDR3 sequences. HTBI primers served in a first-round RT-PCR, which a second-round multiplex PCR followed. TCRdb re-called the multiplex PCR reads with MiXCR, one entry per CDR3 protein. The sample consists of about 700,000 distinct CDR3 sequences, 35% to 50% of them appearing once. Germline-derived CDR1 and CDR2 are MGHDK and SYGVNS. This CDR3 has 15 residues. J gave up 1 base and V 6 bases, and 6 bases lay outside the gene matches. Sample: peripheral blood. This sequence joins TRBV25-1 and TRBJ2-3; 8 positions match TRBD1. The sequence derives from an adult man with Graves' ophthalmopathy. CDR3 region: CASSYAGQGTDTQYF. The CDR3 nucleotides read TGTGCCAGCAGCTACGCGGGACAGGGCACAGATACGCAGTATTTT.